This TCR beta chain came from a study of T cell responses to AZD1222 COVID-19 vaccine. Trimming removed 9 bases from V and 7 bases from J; junction bases left unmatched: 11. Germline assignment: CDR1 ENHRY and CDR2 SYGVKD. This CDR3 spans 13 amino acids. Repertoires were generated with immunoSEQ multiplex PCR, while TCRdb's copy carries only in-frame clones and drops some. The table records around 140,000 clones, over 90% of them present only once. Notes on the study in general: The donors showed a predominance of white British ancestry and of females, with possible underestimation of clonal diversity.

Concerning this clone itself: Its antigen remains unknown.

This receptor was identified in an adult in good health. Sequences were derived from peripheral blood, sampled on day 0 of AZD1222 vaccination. V usage is TRBV10-3 and J usage is TRBJ1-2; TRBD1 matches 7 bases. Written as DNA, the CDR3 is TGTGCCATTACCGACAGGGAAGAGGCTGGCTACACCTTC. Translated: CAITDREEAGYTF.